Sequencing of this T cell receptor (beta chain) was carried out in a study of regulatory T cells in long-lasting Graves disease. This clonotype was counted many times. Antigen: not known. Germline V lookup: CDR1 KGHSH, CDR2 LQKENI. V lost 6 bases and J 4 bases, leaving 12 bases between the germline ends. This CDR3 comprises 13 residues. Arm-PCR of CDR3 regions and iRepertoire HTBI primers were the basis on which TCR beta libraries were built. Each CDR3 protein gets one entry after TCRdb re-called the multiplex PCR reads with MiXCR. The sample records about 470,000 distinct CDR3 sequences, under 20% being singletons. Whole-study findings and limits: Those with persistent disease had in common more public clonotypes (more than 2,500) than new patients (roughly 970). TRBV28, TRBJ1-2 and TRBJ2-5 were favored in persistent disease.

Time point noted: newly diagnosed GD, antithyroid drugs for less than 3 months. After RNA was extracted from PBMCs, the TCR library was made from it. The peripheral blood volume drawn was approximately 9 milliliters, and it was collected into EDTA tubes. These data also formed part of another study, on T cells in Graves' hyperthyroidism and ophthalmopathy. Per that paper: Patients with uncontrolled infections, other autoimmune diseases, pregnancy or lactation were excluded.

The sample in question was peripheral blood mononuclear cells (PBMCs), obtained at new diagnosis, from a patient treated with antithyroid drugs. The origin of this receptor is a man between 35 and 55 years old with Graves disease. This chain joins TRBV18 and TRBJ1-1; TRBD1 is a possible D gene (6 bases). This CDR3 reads CASSPGASTEAFF. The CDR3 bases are TGTGCCAGCTCCCCGGGGGCCAGCACTGAAGCTTTCTTT.